The 7 T cell receptor beta chains below were found in one sample sequenced in a study of identifying expanded T cells in peripheral blood. The repertoire was sequenced with immunoSEQ multiplex PCR; TCRdb's copy has only in-frame clones and lacks some. This table holds about 120,000 clones, more than 75% found once. Sequenced input: blood. These receptor sequences come from a person aged 18 to 70 in good health.

This chain uses TRBV7-3 with TRBJ2-7; TRBD1 matches at 7 bases. The V gene end was trimmed by 3 bases and the J gene end by 2 bases; junction bases not matched to a gene: 7. Germline V CDR1 and CDR2: SGHTA, FQGTGA. CDR3 size: 15 residues. The CDR3 DNA follows: TGTGCCAGCAGCTTCGCAGGGGGAACGGCCTACGAGCAGTACTTC. Translation gives CASSFAGGTAYEQYF.

The chain combines TRBV5-1 with TRBJ2-7; TRBD1 is a possible D gene (5 bases). The CDR3 extends over 16 amino acids. V lost 1 base and J lost 4, with 18 bases in between. Germline CDR1 is SGHRS and CDR2 is YFSETQ. CDR3 protein: CASSLYGAGIIYEQYF. The CDR3 DNA is TGCGCCAGCAGCTTGTATGGGGCAGGGATAATATACGAGCAGTACTTC.

The genes are TRBV19 and TRBJ1-5, with a weak D call TRBD1 (6 bases). In germline, CDR1 is LNHDA, CDR2 SQIVND (reference sequence). V lost 5 bases and J 0 bases, leaving 14 bases between the germline ends. CDR3 length: 16 residues. The CDR3 spells CASSDRGSYSNQPQHF. As DNA, the CDR3 is TGTGCCAGTAGTGATAGGGGGAGTTATAGCAATCAGCCCCAGCATTTT.

This clone appeared a few times. This chain connects TRBV11-2 to TRBJ1-6; D uncertain. The CDR3 totals 14 residues. V was trimmed by 2 bases and J by 9 bases, leaving 11 bases between them. Germline CDR1 SGHAT, CDR2 FQNNGV. The CDR3 DNA sequence: TGTGCCAGCAGCTTACCGGCCGGAGGTTCACCCCTCCACTTT. Encoded protein: CASSLPAGGSPLHF. Variable domain in full (rest from reference TRBV11-2 and TRBJ1-6): EAGVAQSPRYKIIEKRQSVAFWCNPISGHATLYWYQQILGQGPKLLIQFQNNGVVDDSQLPKDRFSAERLKGVDSTLKIQPAKLEDSAVYLCASSLPAGGSPLHFGNGTRLTVT.

The chain links TRBV7-9 to TRBJ1-2; no firm D call. Germline V lookup: CDR1 SEHNR, CDR2 FQNEAQ (reference sequence). Trimming shortened V by 1 base and J by 3 bases, and 9 bases separated the two germline ends. This CDR3 spans 14 amino acids. CDR3 sequence reads: CASSLVGRYYGYTF. As DNA, the CDR3 is TGTGCCAGCAGCTTAGTTGGCCGATACTATGGCTACACCTTC.

V usage is TRBV14 and J usage is TRBJ2-5, with 8 bases that match TRBD2. The junction had 6 bases not matched to a gene; V was cut back by 4 bases and J by 2 bases. Germline V gene sequence: CDR1 SGHDN, CDR2 FVKESK. The CDR3 runs 15 residues. The CDR3 sequence: CASSPERGPQETQYF. CDR3 DNA: TGTGCCAGCAGCCCCGAGCGGGGGCCGCAAGAGACCCAGTACTTC.

J is TRBJ2-7 and V is TRBV28; TRBD1 matches 10 bases. J was trimmed by 0 bases and V by 5 bases; bases with no gene match: 4. The germline V gene encodes CDR1 MDHEN and CDR2 SYDVKM. CDR3 length equals 15 residues. Here the CDR3 DNA reads TGTGCCAGCAGTCCGGGACAGGGGAGCTCCTACGAGCAGTACTTC. Translated: CASSPGQGSSYEQYF.